This T cell receptor (beta chain) was sequenced in a study of T-cell memory formation after mild COVID-19. Constant-segment primers were used for 5'RACE, and the resulting TCR alpha and TCR beta cDNA libraries carried sample barcodes and UMIs. TCRdb independently ran MiXCR on the 5' RACE reads; one entry per CDR3 protein. The data show some 490,000 distinct CDR3 sequences, approximately 18% seen once. The CDR3 totals 16 residues. The germline V gene has CDR1 ENHRY and CDR2 SYGVKD. With V trimmed by 5 bases and J by 2 bases, 8 bases remained unmatched. Sequenced: PBMCs or a T cell subset sorted from them (not recorded which). The rearrangement uses TRBV10-3 and TRBJ1-4, with 7 bases fitting TRBD1. The origin of this receptor is an adult woman who had mild COVID-19 (a few samples of this study predate the infection). Cell type and time point are not known. CDR3 nucleotides: TGTGCCATCAGTAAGAACCAAGGGGGCACTAATGAAAAACTGTTTTTT. It codes for CAISKNQGGTNEKLFF.